This T cell receptor beta chain was obtained from a study of T cells after yellow fever vaccination. Germline V gives CDR1 SGHRS, CDR2 YFSETQ. CDR3 length: 17 residues. With 3 bases clipped from V and 5 bases from J, the junction kept 8 bases outside the gene matches. In this sample, this clonotype turned up a few times. TCRdb redid the calling of the 5' RACE reads with MiXCR, one entry per CDR3 protein. The sample carries around 310,000 distinct CDR3 sequences, 8% to 10% recorded once. The chain uses TRBV5-1 and TRBJ2-5; 15 nucleotides match TRBD2. Sequenced material: PBMCs, taken on the day of the first yellow fever vaccination. The clonotype comes from a man aged 18 to 29 who received the YFV17D yellow fever vaccine. The CDR3 loop reads CASSYGLAGGPRETQYF. The CDR3 nucleotides read TGCGCCAGCAGCTACGGACTAGCGGGGGGGCCGAGGGAGACCCAGTACTTC.